Ten or more counts support the clone carrying this TCR beta chain. TCRdb processed the 5' RACE reads anew with MiXCR; each CDR3 protein has one entry. The repertoire holds around 510,000 distinct CDR3 sequences, with roughly an eighth as singletons. Looked up from germline, CDR1 is SGHTA and CDR2 is FQGNSA. V was pared by 6 bases and J by 0 bases, with 4 bases between. The CDR3 runs 12 residues. The sample is drawn from a study of identical twins. These records were also assigned to another study, of yellow fever vaccine responses in identical twins.

The TCR originated in a woman aged 18 to 35 in good health. J is TRBJ2-3 and V is TRBV7-2; D gene uncertain. Material: CD4+ T cells sorted from blood. DNA of the CDR3: TGTGCCAGCAGTGTTAGCACAGATACGCAGTATTTT. This translates into CASSVSTDTQYF.